Listed below are T cell receptor beta chains from one sample, sequenced in a study of blood T cell repertoires in COVID-19. The protocol was immunoSEQ multiplex PCR, while the TCRdb copy is restricted to in-frame clones and leaves out a portion. The sample shows approximately 230,000 clones, 70% to 90% of them seen only once. Sequencing was performed on PBMCs or T cells enriched from blood (not recorded which). These receptors were obtained from a woman in her fifties or sixties with acute COVID-19. CDR3s include the opening cysteine and the closing phenylalanine or tryptophan. A D gene is named only where the DNA matches it firmly. Clone size is not always given. Where it is, it says once, few, many or a class for expanded clones.

CDR3aa	CDR3nt	len	abundance	v_gene	j_gene	d_gene
CASSYRNTGGQPQHF	TGTGCCAGCAGTTACCGTAACACAGGGGGTCAGCCCCAGCATTTT	15	.	TRBV6-5	TRBJ1-5	TRBD1
CASSPGSAGTEAFF	TGTGCCAGCTCGCCCGGGTCGGCGGGGACTGAAGCTTTCTTT	14	.	TRBV18	TRBJ1-1	.
CASSLGGSVYNEQFF	TGTGCCAGCAGCTTAGGTGGGAGTGTATACAATGAGCAGTTCTTC	15	.	TRBV11-1	TRBJ2-1	.
CASSYSTGSTEAFF	TGTGCCAGCAGTTACTCGACGGGTTCCACTGAAGCTTTCTTT	14	.	TRBV6-5	TRBJ1-1	.
CASSPTGLETQYF	TGCGCCAGCAGCCCGACAGGGTTGGAGACCCAGTACTTC	13	.	TRBV4-3	TRBJ2-5	TRBD1
CASSSAGANTEAFF	TGTGCCAGCAGCTCCGCGGGGGCGAACACTGAAGCTTTCTTT	14	.	TRBV7-9	TRBJ1-1	.
CSVERQGNTEAFF	TGCAGCGTTGAACGTCAGGGGAACACTGAAGCTTTCTTT	13	.	TRBV29-1	TRBJ1-1	.
CASSPLSASYEQYF	TGTGCCAGCAGCCCCTTGAGTGCATCCTACGAGCAGTACTTC	14	.	TRBV3-1/TRBV3-2	TRBJ2-7	.
CASSLAGTGLNEKLFF	TGTGCCAGCAGCTTAGCGGGGACAGGGCTTAATGAAAAACTGTTTTTT	16	.	TRBV7-8	TRBJ1-4	TRBD1
CASSPSGTGVDEQYF	TGTGCCAGCAGCCCGTCTGGGACAGGGGTTGACGAGCAGTACTTC	15	.	TRBV7-3	TRBJ2-7	TRBD1
CASSLSPGADTQYF	TGTGCCAGCAGCTTGTCCCCAGGGGCAGATACGCAGTATTTT	14	.	TRBV5-8	TRBJ2-3	.
CSVEQGSNGYTF	TGCAGCGTTGAACAGGGAAGCAATGGCTACACCTTC	12	.	TRBV29-1	TRBJ1-2	.
CASSFAGSYEQYF	TGTGCCAGCAGCTTCGCGGGCAGCTACGAGCAGTACTTC	13	.	TRBV7-9	TRBJ2-7	.
CASSAHNADTQYF	TGTGCCAGCAGCGCACACAACGCAGATACGCAGTATTTT	13	.	TRBV25-1	TRBJ2-3	.
CASSLSTGIYEQYF	TGTGCCAGCAGTTTATCGACAGGTATCTACGAGCAGTACTTC	14	.	TRBV27	TRBJ2-7	.
CASSQLDRGGDEQYF	TGTGCCAGCAGCCAGCTGGACAGGGGAGGTGACGAGCAGTACTTC	15	.	TRBV7-9	TRBJ2-7	TRBD1
CASSRQTAGNTIYF	TGTGCCAGCAGCCGCCAGACAGCTGGAAACACCATATATTTT	14	.	TRBV3-1/TRBV3-2	TRBJ1-3	.
CASSVDTGGIYGYTF	TGTGCCAGCAGCGTAGATACAGGGGGCATCTATGGCTACACCTTC	15	.	TRBV9	TRBJ1-2	TRBD1
CASSLVLATGSMNTEAFF	TGTGCCAGCAGCTTAGTCCTCGCGACAGGGTCGATGAACACTGAAGCTTTCTTT	18	.	TRBV7-2	TRBJ1-1	TRBD1
CASSPPSVRGLGEQYF	TGTGCCAGCAGCCCGCCTAGCGTAAGAGGGTTGGGAGAGCAGTACTTC	16	.	TRBV7-9	TRBJ2-7	.
CASSSRTGEETQYF	TGTGCCAGCAGCTCCCGGACAGGGGAGGAGACCCAGTACTTC	14	.	TRBV7-3	TRBJ2-5	TRBD1
CASSFFGQSNQPQHF	TGTGCCAGCAGTTTTTTTGGTCAGTCCAATCAGCCCCAGCATTTT	15	.	TRBV28	TRBJ1-5	.
CASSLVAAAKNIQYF	TGTGCCAGCAGTTTGGTAGCGGCAGCCAAAAACATTCAGTACTTC	15	.	TRBV27	TRBJ2-4	.
CASSLLGTGVYNEQFF	TGTGCCAGCAGCTTGCTCGGGACAGGGGTATACAATGAGCAGTTCTTC	16	.	TRBV5-6	TRBJ2-1	TRBD1
CASSPPGQGYEKLFF	TGTGCCAGCAGCCCCCCGGGACAGGGGTATGAAAAACTGTTTTTT	15	.	TRBV7-2	TRBJ1-4	TRBD1
CASSLNPGQGGGYTF	TGCGCCAGCAGCTTAAACCCGGGACAGGGAGGAGGCTACACCTTC	15	.	TRBV5-1	TRBJ1-2	TRBD1
CATSDPAGREQGTGELFF	TGTGCCACCAGTGACCCGGCCGGTCGGGAACAGGGCACCGGGGAGCTGTTTTTT	18	.	TRBV24-1	TRBJ2-2	.
CASSLAWLERKYF	TGTGCCAGCAGTCTAGCTTGGTTGGAGCGGAAGTACTTC	13	.	TRBV28	TRBJ2-7	.
CASSEELAGPLGEQFF	TGTGCCAGCAGTGAAGAACTAGCGGGACCTCTAGGTGAGCAGTTCTTC	16	.	TRBV6-1	TRBJ2-1	TRBD2
CSVETGGEGNTIYF	TGCAGCGTTGAGACAGGGGGCGAAGGAAACACCATATATTTT	14	once	TRBV29-1	TRBJ1-3	TRBD1
CAISDLAATSSYEQYF	TGTGCCATCAGTGACCTTGCGGCGACCTCGTCCTACGAGCAGTACTTC	16	.	TRBV10-3	TRBJ2-7	.
CASSQDRGTINEQFF	TGTGCCAGCAGTCAAGACAGGGGGACAATAAATGAGCAGTTCTTC	15	.	TRBV27	TRBJ2-1	TRBD1
CASSRTGTGYYEQYF	TGTGCCAGCAGTAGGACCGGGACAGGGTACTACGAGCAGTACTTC	15	.	TRBV6-5	TRBJ2-7	TRBD1
CATMTGPSPLHF	TGTGCCACCATGACAGGGCCATCACCCCTCCACTTT	12	.	TRBV6-5	TRBJ1-6	TRBD1
CASSDSLTTGAAEQYF	TGTGCCAGCAGTGATTCCCTAACGACAGGGGCGGCTGAGCAGTACTTC	16	once	TRBV9	TRBJ2-7	TRBD1
CAISDQGRSSNYGYTF	TGTGCCATCAGTGACCAGGGGAGATCCTCTAACTATGGCTACACCTTC	16	.	TRBV10-3	TRBJ1-2	.
CASSTRTGGRTQHF	TGTGCCAGCAGTACCCGGACAGGGGGTAGGACCCAGCATTTT	14	.	TRBV28	TRBJ1-5	TRBD1
CASSDWPLNTEAFF	TGTGCCAGCAGTGACTGGCCGCTCAACACTGAAGCTTTCTTT	14	.	TRBV6-4	TRBJ1-1	.
CASSTRRVDTQYF	TGTGCCAGTAGTACACGACGGGTAGATACGCAGTATTTT	13	.	TRBV19	TRBJ2-3	.
CASRILAVPSYNEQFF	TGTGCCAGCAGGATACTAGCGGTTCCTTCCTACAATGAGCAGTTCTTC	16	once	TRBV27	TRBJ2-1	TRBD2
CASSLRENQPQHF	TGTGCCAGCAGCTTAAGGGAGAATCAGCCCCAGCATTTT	13	.	TRBV7-8	TRBJ1-5	.
CASSPDSSANYGYTF	TGTGCCAGCTCACCTGACAGCAGCGCTAACTATGGCTACACCTTC	15	.	TRBV18	TRBJ1-2	.
CASTVDRGYSGYTF	TGTGCCAGCACCGTGGACAGGGGTTACTCTGGCTACACCTTC	14	.	TRBV7-9	TRBJ1-2	TRBD1
CASPGQGHNYGYTF	TGTGCCAGTCCTGGACAGGGCCATAACTATGGCTACACCTTC	14	once	TRBV19	TRBJ1-2	TRBD1
CASSIGGGGRDVFF	TGTGCCAGTAGTATAGGAGGCGGGGGCAGGGATGTTTTCTTT	14	.	TRBV19	TRBJ1-1	.
CAISEQQGEGYTF	TGTGCCATCAGTGAACAACAGGGAGAGGGCTACACCTTC	13	.	TRBV10-3	TRBJ1-2	.